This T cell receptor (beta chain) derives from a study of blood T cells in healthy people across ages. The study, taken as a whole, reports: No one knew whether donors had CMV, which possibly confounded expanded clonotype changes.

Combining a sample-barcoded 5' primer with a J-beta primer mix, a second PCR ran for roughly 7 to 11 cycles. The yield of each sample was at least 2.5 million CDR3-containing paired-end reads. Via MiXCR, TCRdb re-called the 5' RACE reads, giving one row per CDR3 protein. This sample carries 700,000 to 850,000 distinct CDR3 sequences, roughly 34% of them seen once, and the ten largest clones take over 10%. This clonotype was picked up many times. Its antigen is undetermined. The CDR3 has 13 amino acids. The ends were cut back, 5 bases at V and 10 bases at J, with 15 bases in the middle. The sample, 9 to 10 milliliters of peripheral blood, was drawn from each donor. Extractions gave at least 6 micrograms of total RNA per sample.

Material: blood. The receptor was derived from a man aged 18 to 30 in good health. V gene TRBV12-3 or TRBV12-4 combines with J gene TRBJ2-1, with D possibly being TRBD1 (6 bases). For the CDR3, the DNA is TGTGCCAGCAGTACGGACAGACGATGGGAGCAGTTCTTC. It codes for CASSTDRRWEQFF.